A single sample is the source of the 28 T cell receptor beta chains below, sequenced in a study of blood T cells in healthy people across ages. Then a second PCR, running roughly 7 to 12 cycles, was carried out with a sample-barcoded 5' primer and a J-beta primer mix. In TCRdb, the 5' RACE reads were re-called with MiXCR into one record per CDR3 protein. The profile shows hundreds of thousands of distinct CDR3 sequences, about 30% of them singletons. The source material was blood. The receptors stem from a woman of 80 years or more in good health.

The V and J genes are TRBV6-5 and TRBJ2-1; D might be TRBD2 (5 bases). Germline V lookup: CDR1 MNHEY, CDR2 SVGAGI. The V gene lost 7 bases and the J gene lost 8 bases, with 18 bases spanning the gap. This CDR3 contains 14 residues. The DNA for the CDR3 is TGTGCCAGCAAAGTAGGGAGAGGGTTCTATGAGCAGTTCTTC. Translating gives CASKVGRGFYEQFF.

This clonotype was counted many times. The gene calls are TRBV28 and TRBJ2-7; D gene ambiguous. Germline V gene data show CDR1 as MDHEN and CDR2 as SYDVKM. The CDR3 has 11 residues. V gave up 6 bases and J gave up 2 bases, with 5 bases separating them. CDR3 DNA sequence: TGTGCCAGCAGCCGCGCCTACGAGCAGTACTTC. It translates to CASSRAYEQYF.

This clonotype was observed at least ten times. This chain uses TRBV7-2 with TRBJ2-7; D unresolved. CDR1 is SGHTA, CDR2 FQGNSA, per germline. Between the trimmed V and J ends, which lost 2 bases and 3 bases, there was a span of 8 bases. The CDR3 spans 13 residues. The CDR3 is CASSLSGDYEQYF. In nucleotides, the CDR3 is TGTGCCAGCAGCTTATCAGGAGACTACGAGCAGTACTTC.

This clonotype has at least ten counts. V and J are TRBV5-1 and TRBJ2-3, with 7 bases that match TRBD1. Losses at the gene ends were 0 bases for V and 1 base for J; bases not matched to a gene: 2. Germline CDR1 and CDR2: SGHRS and YFSETQ. This CDR3 has 15 amino acids. Here the CDR3 reads CASSLEGAGTDTQYF. CDR3 sequence (DNA): TGCGCCAGCAGCTTGGAGGGGGCTGGCACAGATACGCAGTATTTT.

A word on this clonotype: A single base separates this from a much larger clone, so it may be a read error. The chain has TRBV12-3 or TRBV12-4 and TRBJ1-1; D call uncertain. CDR3 length: 11 residues. Trimming took off 7 bases at V and 7 bases at J, with 10 bases between the two ends. CDR3 in amino acids: CASNPMSEAFF. In nucleotides, the CDR3 is TGTGCCAGCAATCCCATGAGTGAAGCTTTCTTT.

Remarks on this clonotype: This may come from a read error, since a much larger clone is one base off. The V and J genes are TRBV6-2 or TRBV6-3 and TRBJ1-1, with 8 bases aligning to TRBD1. CDR1 MNHEY and CDR2 SVGEGT come from the germline V gene. V was clipped by 6 bases and J by 8 bases; unmatched bases: 11. The CDR3 is made up of 14 amino acids. In DNA form, the CDR3 reads TGTGCCAGCAGGTACAATTTAGGGACAGGCGAAGCTTTCTTT. Amino acid sequence: CASRYNLGTGEAFF.

This clonotype was found many times. The CDR3 loop reads CATSRDRNQETQYF. The DNA of the CDR3 is TGTGCCACCAGCAGAGACAGAAACCAAGAGACCCAGTACTTC. This chain links TRBV15 with TRBJ2-5; D gene ambiguous. Germline V gene sequence: CDR1 LNHNV, CDR2 YYDKDF (reference sequence). The V and J ends lost 0 bases and 0 bases respectively, with 5 bases between them. The CDR3 has 14 residues.

The chain uses TRBV6-1 and TRBJ2-7; no reliable D call. Looked up from germline, CDR1 is MNHNS and CDR2 is SASEGT. V lost 3 bases and J 6 bases, leaving 3 bases between the germline ends. The CDR3 contains 10 residues. The DNA of the CDR3 is TGTGCCAGCAGTGAGACCGAGCAGTACTTC. Protein: CASSETEQYF.

As concerns this clonotype: The junction shows a germline mismatch at one end, possibly a read error. This rearrangement joins TRBV7-3 to TRBJ1-1, with 10 bases identical to TRBD1. The germline gives CDR1 SGHTA, CDR2 FQGTGA. The length of the CDR3 is 14 residues. Here the CDR3 reads CAGSWTGGDTEAFF. CDR3 coding DNA: TGTGCCGGCAGTTGGACAGGGGGAGACACTGAAGCTTTCTTT.

This rearrangement joins TRBV7-2 to TRBJ2-5; 10 nucleotides agree with TRBD2. J gave up 5 bases and V 2 bases, and 8 bases lay outside the gene matches. The CDR3 is 16 amino acids. Germline V gives CDR1 SGHTA, CDR2 FQGNSA. The CDR3 DNA follows: TGTGCCAGCAGCTTAAGCAAGCGGGGGGGCCAGGAGACCCAGTACTTC. This codes for CASSLSKRGGQETQYF.

V and J are TRBV28 and TRBJ2-5; D ambiguous. The germline CDR1 and CDR2 sequences are MDHEN and SYDVKM. V lost 4 bases, J lost 4 bases, and 19 bases lay in between. The CDR3 length is 16 residues. DNA for the CDR3: TGTGCCAGCAGTTCCCCCCTAAGCGTGACCATAGAGACCCAGTACTTC. Its protein product is CASSSPLSVTIETQYF.

This clonotype was counted only a few times. A much larger clonotype is one base distant, so this may be a read error. The chain recombines TRBV2 with TRBJ2-7; a possible D gene is TRBD2 (6 bases). This CDR3 spans 11 amino acids. Germline V CDR1 and CDR2: SNHLY, FYNNEI. CDR3 region: CAGRRGYEQYF. CDR3 bases: TGTGCCGGCAGGCGGGGCTACGAGCAGTACTTC.

As regards this clonotype: This likely comes from a read error, as the CDR3 has no conserved phenylalanine or tryptophan at its end. This chain uses TRBV7-9 with TRBJ2-1; D gene unclear. Germline lookup yields CDR1 SEHNR and CDR2 FQNEAQ (reference sequence). CDR3 length: 12 amino acids. The CDR3 sequence is CASSLAGYEQFL. Here the CDR3 DNA reads TGCGCCAGCAGCTTAGCTGGATATGAGCAGTTCCTC.

The chain uses TRBV11-2 and TRBJ2-1, with 12 bases aligning to TRBD2. Germline loops: CDR1 SGHAT, CDR2 FQNNGV. There are 14 residues in the CDR3. Losses at the gene ends were 4 bases for V and 7 bases for J; bases not matched to a gene: 2. DNA of the CDR3: TGTGCCAGCAGCTCGACTAGCGGGGGAAATGAGCAGTTCTTC. It encodes CASSSTSGGNEQFF.

As regards this clonotype: Its ends do not fully match the called genes, so a read error is possible. V usage is TRBV7-9 and J usage is TRBJ2-1; D unclear. This CDR3 spans 11 amino acids. Germline V gene lookup returns CDR1 SEHNR and CDR2 FQNEAQ (reference sequence). CDR3 region: CVSSNSKTQFF. The CDR3 DNA is TGTGTCAGCAGTAATTCTAAGACCCAGTTCTTC.

This CDR3 is CASSQGGTNTEAFF. The CDR3 DNA sequence: TGTGCCAGCAGCCAAGGTGGTACGAACACTGAAGCTTTCTTT. The rearrangement joins TRBV4-2 to TRBJ1-1; D is undetermined. This CDR3 region has 14 residues. The V gene lost 1 base and the J gene lost 1 base, with 7 bases spanning the gap. Germline CDR1 and CDR2: LGHNA and YNFKEQ.

Turning to this clonotype: A much larger clone differs from this one at a single base, so this may be a read error. The chain links TRBV10-3 to TRBJ1-1; D might be TRBD1 (5 bases). CDR1 is ENHRY and CDR2 is SYGVKD in the germline V gene. The V and J ends lost 7 bases and 2 bases respectively, with 17 bases between them. The CDR3 contains 15 residues. In nucleotides, the CDR3 is TGTGCCATCACCCCATCGGGACGGAGTAACACTGAAGCTTTCTTT. Its protein is CAITPSGRSNTEAFF.

In this sample, this clonotype turned up many times. V is TRBV15 and J is TRBJ2-2; D gene ambiguous. V was shortened by 1 base and J by 1 base, with 7 bases between the two germline ends. Germline V gene sequence: CDR1 LNHNV, CDR2 YYDKDF (reference sequence). This CDR3 is 15 amino acids long. This CDR3 reads CATSRVGGNTGELFF. DNA of the CDR3: TGTGCCACCAGCAGAGTTGGCGGGAACACCGGGGAGCTGTTTTTT.

The chain's CDR3 is CGARGANTEAFF. The CDR3 region has the DNA TGCGGAGCCAGGGGGGCGAACACTGAAGCTTTCTTT. The V and J genes are TRBV20-1 and TRBJ1-1; 7 bases fit TRBD1. Germline-derived CDR1 and CDR2 are DFQATT and SNEGSKA (reference sequence). This CDR3 contains 12 residues.

This clonotype was observed many times. The rearrangement uses TRBV3-1 and TRBJ2-1; no clear D. This CDR3 is built from 11 residues. Germline CDR1 reads LGHDT; CDR2 reads YNNKEL (reference sequence). V was cut by 8 bases and J by 7 bases, with 9 bases left in between. Here the CDR3 DNA reads TGTGCCAGCGGGTGGGATAATGAGCAGTTCTTC. It is translated as CASGWDNEQFF.

The V call is TRBV7-2, the J call TRBJ2-7, with 7 bases fitting TRBD1. V dropped 5 bases and J dropped 4; count of bases not matched to a gene: 8. Germline V CDR1 and CDR2: SGHTA, FQGNSA. The CDR3 has 14 amino acids. CDR3 protein: CASSHVDRVYEQYF. The CDR3 DNA is TGTGCCAGCAGCCACGTTGACAGGGTTTACGAGCAGTACTTC.

This clonotype was seen ten or more times. The chain uses TRBV15 and TRBJ2-7, with a possible D match to TRBD1 (6 bases). V was shortened by 1 base and J by 5 bases, with 15 bases between the two germline ends. Per germline, CDR1 LNHNV and CDR2 YYDKDF (reference sequence). The CDR3 runs to 15 residues. The DNA of the CDR3 is TGTGCCACCAGCAGAGGGCAGGGGAGAGTTGACGAGCAGTACTTC. It translates to CATSRGQGRVDEQYF.

This clonotype was observed a handful of times. V gene TRBV20-1 combines with J gene TRBJ2-5; D tentatively fits TRBD1 or TRBD2 (5 bases each). The CDR3 is 15 amino acids. Germline loops: CDR1 DFQATT, CDR2 SNEGSKA (reference sequence). V lost 6 bases, J lost 9 bases, and 26 bases lay in between. The CDR3 DNA is TGCAGTGCGCCCCGTGGGACCGCGGCGAGCGAGGCCCAGTACTTC. It encodes CSAPRGTAASEAQYF.

This rearrangement joins TRBV20-1 to TRBJ1-1; TRBD1 might be the D (5 bases). CDR3 length equals 14 residues. Germline CDR1 DFQATT, CDR2 SNEGSKA (reference sequence). V lost 3 bases, J lost 5 bases, and 16 bases lay in between. The CDR3 coding sequence is TGCAGTGCTAGGGGCGGCCAGGGAAGTACTGAAGCTTTCTTT. Its translation is CSARGGQGSTEAFF.

Regarding this clonotype: A much larger clone sits a single nucleotide away, making a read error possible. The chain carries TRBV7-9 and TRBJ2-1; D might be TRBD2 (6 bases). TRBJ2-7 explains the end of the DNA better; the J call may be wrong. This CDR3 has 17 residues. CDR1 is SEHNR, CDR2 FQNEAQ, per germline (reference sequence). The CDR3 DNA is TGTGCCAGCAGTTCGCTCGGCGGGAAAGGATCCTACAATGAGCAGTACTTC. Its protein product is CASSSLGGKGSYNEQYF.

A few counts support this clonotype. This sequence joins TRBV19 and TRBJ1-1, with unresolved D. Germline V gene lookup returns CDR1 LNHDA and CDR2 SQIVND (reference sequence). Trimming shortened V by 3 bases and J by 4 bases, and 9 bases separated the two germline ends. The CDR3 is 13 residues long. Here the CDR3 reads CASSIVVATEAFF. The CDR3 bases are TGTGCCAGTAGTATTGTCGTGGCCACTGAAGCTTTCTTT.

V is TRBV28 and J is TRBJ2-3; D is perhaps TRBD1 or TRBD2 (5 bases each). Trimming left V 3 bases short and J 4 bases short, with 17 bases between. The CDR3 extends over 16 amino acids. Germline V gives CDR1 MDHEN, CDR2 SYDVKM. DNA for the CDR3: TGTGCCAGCAGTTTCCAGGGACGCCCGCAGGCAGATACGCAGTATTTT. It yields the protein CASSFQGRPQADTQYF.

The J gene is TRBJ2-3, the V gene TRBV4-2, with 12 bases lining up with TRBD2. J gave up 6 bases and V 0 bases, and 4 bases lay outside the gene matches. The germline V gene has CDR1 LGHNA and CDR2 YNFKEQ. The CDR3 totals 16 residues. Here the CDR3 DNA reads TGTGCCAGCAGCCAAGAGGCTAGCGGGGGGGCCGATACGCAGTATTTT. Its translation is CASSQEASGGADTQYF.